These 19 T cell receptor beta chains came from one sample sequenced in a study of T cells after yellow fever vaccination. TCRdb analysed the 5' RACE reads with MiXCR anew, one entry per CDR3 protein. The top ten clones hold roughly 17% of a sample with 500,000 to 650,000 distinct CDR3 sequences, about 17% of them seen once. This specimen consisted of PBMCs, obtained about 5 days after the first yellow fever vaccination. The receptors were gathered from a man aged 18 to 29 who received the YFV17D yellow fever vaccine.

In this sample, this clonotype turned up a few times. CDR3 coding DNA: TGCGCCAGCGGAAGGGGACAGTACAATGAGCAGTTCTTC. Encoded protein: CASGRGQYNEQFF. V gene TRBV4-3 combines with J gene TRBJ2-1; 7 nucleotides line up with TRBD1. The CDR3 runs to 13 residues. Germline-derived CDR1 and CDR2 are LGHNA and YSLEER. V gave up 8 bases and J gave up 4 bases; unmatched junction bases: 5.

The table lists this clonotype with many counts. The chain couples TRBV12-3 or TRBV12-4 to TRBJ2-1; 9 bases match TRBD2. With V trimmed by 5 bases and J by 2 bases, 7 bases remained unmatched. The CDR3 runs 16 residues. As DNA, the CDR3 is TGTGCCAGCAGTCCAAGGACTAGCGCTACCTACAATGAGCAGTTCTTC. This translates into CASSPRTSATYNEQFF.

This clonotype was seen a few times. The chain has TRBV18 and TRBJ2-3; 8 nucleotides align to TRBD2. Germline V gene lookup returns CDR1 KGHSH and CDR2 LQKENI. The CDR3 contains 18 residues. With V trimmed by 6 bases and J by 0 bases, 14 bases remained unmatched. This CDR3 is CASSLNSIAGSSTDTQYF. The CDR3 nucleotides read TGTGCCAGCTCCCTAAATTCCATAGCGGGGAGTAGCACAGATACGCAGTATTTT.

This chain links TRBV7-2 with TRBJ2-7; TRBD2 matches at 7 bases. The CDR3 extends over 13 amino acids. V lost 2 bases to trimming and J lost 5 bases; unmatched junction nucleotides: 3. Germline V CDR1 and CDR2: SGHTA, FQGNSA. CDR3 nucleotide sequence: TGTGCCAGCAGCTTACTGGCGGGGGACGAGCAGTACGTC. It yields the protein CASSLLAGDEQYV.

This clonotype appeared a few times. The rearrangement links TRBV28 to TRBJ2-7, with TRBD1 matching over 8 bases. The CDR3 length is 14 residues. Per the germline V gene, CDR1 is MDHEN and CDR2 is SYDVKM. After removal of 2 bases from V and 2 bases from J, the junction contained 2 bases not matched to a gene. In nucleotides, the CDR3 is TGTGCCAGCAGTTTAGGGACAGGCACCTACGAGCAGTACGTC. Protein: CASSLGTGTYEQYV.

The chain is built from TRBV7-9 and TRBJ2-5; the D is unclear. The CDR3 loop spans 15 amino acids. Germline V gene sequence: CDR1 SEHNR, CDR2 FQNEAQ (reference sequence). Deletions cut 0 bases from V and 1 base from J, with 9 bases between. The CDR3 region is CASSLANGPQETQYF. DNA of the CDR3: TGTGCCAGCAGCTTAGCTAATGGCCCCCAAGAGACCCAGTACTTC.

V is TRBV11-1 and J is TRBJ2-5, with D perhaps given as TRBD1 or TRBD2 (5 bases each). Trimming removed 5 bases from V and 7 bases from J, with 14 bases in between. The CDR3 consists of 13 residues. In germline, CDR1 is SGHAT, CDR2 FQDESV (reference sequence). CDR3 DNA sequence: TGTGCCAGCAGCCGGGACCTCAGCGGGACCCAGTACTTC. Translation gives CASSRDLSGTQYF.

This clonotype has only a few counts. The V call is TRBV19, the J call TRBJ1-3; D gene unclear. V shed 4 bases and J shed 0 bases, with 7 bases lying between them. CDR1 LNHDA and CDR2 SQIVND come from the germline V gene (reference sequence). This CDR3 has 14 residues. The CDR3 coding sequence is TGTGCCAGTAGTACGGCCCTCTCTGGAAACACCATATATTTT. Translated: CASSTALSGNTIYF.

CDR3 amino acids: CAGGGGTSSSYNEQFF. The CDR3 coding sequence is TGTGCCGGGGGGGGAGGGACTAGCTCGTCCTACAATGAGCAGTTCTTC. The J gene is TRBJ2-1, the V gene TRBV30; 9 bases agree with TRBD2. J gave up 1 base and V 8 bases, and 12 bases lay outside the gene matches. Germline V lookup: CDR1 GTSNPN, CDR2 SVGIG (reference sequence). CDR3 size: 16 residues.

The rearrangement joins TRBV7-3 to TRBJ2-1; 9 bases map to TRBD2. The CDR3 runs to 14 residues. CDR1 is SGHTA, CDR2 FQGTGA, per germline. V shed 5 bases, J shed 8 bases, and the junction held 7 bases outside the gene matches. For the CDR3, the DNA is TGTGCCAGCAGCCCAGGGACTAGCCCGGATGAGCAGTTCTTC. Its translation: CASSPGTSPDEQFF.

This sequence joins TRBV6-5 and TRBJ1-4; D unclear. V was trimmed by 5 bases and J by 4 bases, leaving 11 bases between them. The CDR3 has 14 residues. The germline CDR1 and CDR2 sequences are MNHEY and SVGAGI. CDR3: CASSISADNEKLFF. The CDR3 DNA reads TGTGCCAGCAGTATATCGGCTGATAATGAAAAACTGTTTTTT.

This chain links TRBV27 with TRBJ1-4; no definite D call. Trimming took 3 bases from V and 4 from J, leaving 12 bases between them. CDR3 length: 15 amino acids. Germline CDR1 and CDR2: MNHEY and SMNVEV (reference sequence). The CDR3 protein is CASSLRAANNEKLFF. CDR3 bases: TGTGCCAGCAGTTTGAGGGCAGCCAATAATGAAAAACTGTTTTTT.

This clonotype has a handful of counts. In DNA form, the CDR3 reads TGTGCCAGCAGCTTGACAGGGGGCTGGGGGCCCGGGGAGCTGTTTTTT. Encoded protein: CASSLTGGWGPGELFF. The rearrangement joins TRBV7-6 to TRBJ2-2; 10 bases are shared with TRBD1. CDR1 is SGHVS, CDR2 FNYEAQ, per germline. This CDR3 is 16 amino acids long. V was pared by 3 bases and J by 6 bases, with 7 bases of the junction left unmatched.

The rearrangement joins TRBV10-2 to TRBJ2-1; no definite D call. V shed 3 bases and J shed 12 bases, with 6 bases lying between them. Looked up from germline, CDR1 is WSHSY and CDR2 is SAAADI. The CDR3 is 10 residues long. CDR3 protein: CASSELRQFF. CDR3 in DNA: TGCGCCAGCAGTGAACTGCGGCAGTTCTTC.

The chain links TRBV20-1 to TRBJ2-2; 15 positions agree with TRBD2. In germline, CDR1 is DFQATT, CDR2 SNEGSKA (reference sequence). The junction had 9 bases not matched to a gene; V was cut back by 4 bases and J by 6 bases. This CDR3 contains 17 residues. Here the CDR3 reads CSAIPGLAGGGSGELFF. The CDR3 DNA reads TGCAGTGCTATACCGGGACTAGCGGGGGGCGGGTCCGGGGAGCTGTTTTTT.

This clonotype turned up a few times. This chain links TRBV6-5 with TRBJ1-1; 12 nucleotides match TRBD1. V shed 8 bases, J shed 1 base, and the junction held 5 bases outside the gene matches. CDR1 is MNHEY and CDR2 is SVGAGI in the germline V gene. The CDR3 sequence is 15 residues long. The CDR3 region is CASGGQGAGNTEAFF. CDR3 DNA: TGTGCCAGCGGGGGACAGGGGGCCGGGAACACTGAAGCTTTCTTT.

The chain has TRBV20-1 and TRBJ2-7, with 10 bases lining up with TRBD1. From germline, CDR1 is DFQATT and CDR2 SNEGSKA (reference sequence). V was pared by 3 bases and J by 7 bases, with 6 bases of the junction left unmatched. The CDR3 sequence is 13 residues long. Written as DNA, the CDR3 is TGCAGTGCTAGCCGACAGGGGGCGGGGGAGCAGTACTTC. It specifies CSASRQGAGEQYF.

This chain's CDR3 is CASSGDRRNEKLFF. In DNA, the CDR3 is TGTGCCAGCAGCGGGGACAGAAGGAATGAAAAACTGTTTTTT. The V gene is TRBV6-4, the J gene TRBJ1-4, with TRBD1 matching 7 bases. Germline V gene sequence: CDR1 MRHNA, CDR2 SNTAGT. CDR3 size: 14 residues. V gave up 6 bases and J gave up 5 bases; unmatched junction bases: 6.

This clonotype was seen a handful of times. V usage is TRBV3-1 and J usage is TRBJ1-1, with D possibly matching TRBD1 (6 bases). V lost 6 bases and J 1 base, leaving 12 bases between the germline ends. Germline assignment: CDR1 LGHDT and CDR2 YNNKEL (reference sequence). The CDR3 covers 14 residues. The CDR3: CASRRRGENTEAFF. In DNA, the CDR3 is TGTGCCAGCAGAAGAAGGGGGGAGAACACTGAAGCTTTCTTT.